This TCR beta chain was captured by sequencing in a study of blood T cell repertoires in COVID-19. The repertoire was sequenced with immunoSEQ multiplex PCR; TCRdb's copy has only in-frame clones and lacks some. This sample carries fewer than 300,000 clones, roughly 85% of them seen once, and the ten largest clones take under 3%. Sequencing was carried out using PBMCs or T cells enriched from blood (not recorded which). The sequence was collected from a woman between 45 and 65 years old who had recovered from COVID-19.

The CDR3 coding sequence is TGTGCCAGCAGCCACTTCAAACCGACACAGGGGCGGATATATGAAAAACTGTTTTTT. It codes for CASSHFKPTQGRIYEKLFF. The rearrangement links TRBV7-9 to TRBJ1-4; 7 bases align to TRBD1. Germline CDR1 is SEHNR and CDR2 is FQNEAQ (reference sequence). After removal of 5 bases from V and 6 bases from J, the junction contained 21 bases not matched to a gene. The CDR3 length is 19 residues.